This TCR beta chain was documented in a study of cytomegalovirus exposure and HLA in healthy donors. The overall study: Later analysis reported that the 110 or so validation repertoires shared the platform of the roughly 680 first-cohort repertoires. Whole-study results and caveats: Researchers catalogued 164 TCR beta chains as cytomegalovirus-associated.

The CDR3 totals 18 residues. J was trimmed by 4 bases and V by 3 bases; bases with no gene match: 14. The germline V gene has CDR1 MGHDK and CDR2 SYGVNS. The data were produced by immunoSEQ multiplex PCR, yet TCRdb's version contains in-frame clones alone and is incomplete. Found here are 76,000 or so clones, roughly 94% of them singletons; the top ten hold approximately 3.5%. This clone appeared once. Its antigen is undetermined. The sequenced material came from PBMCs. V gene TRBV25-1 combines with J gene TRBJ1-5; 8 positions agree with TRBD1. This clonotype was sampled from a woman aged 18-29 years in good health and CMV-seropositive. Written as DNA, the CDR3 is TGTGCCAGCAGTGATTCACCAGGGGGCGCGACGGAGAATCAGCCCCAGCATTTT. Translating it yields CASSDSPGGATENQPQHF.